Listed below are T cell receptor beta chains from one sample, sequenced in a study of early T cells in non-severe SARS-CoV-2 infection. TCRdb redid the calling of the 5' RACE reads with MiXCR, one entry per CDR3 protein. The sample lists tens of thousands of distinct CDR3 sequences, around an eighth occurring once. The sample in question was whole blood, obtained at baseline. The receptors shown here come from an adult who was a healthcare worker with PCR-confirmed SARS-CoV-2 infection or an uninfected control (not recorded which). CDR3s include the opening cysteine and the closing phenylalanine or tryptophan. The D gene is left open where the match is weak. Only some rows state a clone size, as once, few, many or a class for expanded clones.

D gene	V gene	J gene	clone size	CDR3 protein	CDR3 DNA
NA	TRBV5-1	TRBJ2-5	few	CASSPTRSEETQYF	TGCGCCAGCAGCCCCACCCGGTCCGAAGAGACCCAGTACTTC
NA	TRBV7-9	TRBJ1-2	NA	CASSLAGKGLNGYTF	TGTGCCAGCAGCTTAGCGGGAAAGGGCCTGAATGGCTACACCTTC
NA	TRBV7-9	TRBJ2-3	NA	CASSSDLQGGSTDTQYF	TGTGCCAGCAGCTCCGACCTCCAGGGAGGATCGACAGATACGCAGTATTTT
NA	TRBV12-3/TRBV12-4	TRBJ2-2	NA	CASSLRFPNLNTGELFF	TGTGCCAGCAGTTTAAGGTTTCCGAACCTGAACACCGGGGAGCTGTTTTTT
NA	TRBV10-3	TRBJ2-2	few	CAISEATGELFF	TGTGCCATCAGTGAAGCTACCGGGGAGCTGTTTTTT
NA	TRBV3-2	TRBJ1-6	NA	CASSQQSTGGNSPLHF	TGTGCCAGCAGCCAACAAAGTACAGGGGGAAATTCACCCCTCCACTTT
NA	TRBV7-9	TRBJ2-4	many	CASSRRQEGAKNIQYF	TGTGCCAGCAGCCGTCGACAGGAGGGAGCCAAAAACATTCAGTACTTC
NA	TRBV10-3	TRBJ2-7	NA	CAISDSGDLYEQYF	TGTGCCATCAGTGACAGTGGAGATCTCTACGAGCAGTACTTC
NA	TRBV7-6	TRBJ1-2	NA	CASSTNEGSHGYTF	TGTGCCAGCAGCACAAACGAAGGGTCCCATGGCTACACCTTC
TRBD2	TRBV28	TRBJ2-7	many	CASSAPRLAGYEQYF	TGTGCCAGCAGCGCCCCCCGACTAGCGGGGTACGAGCAGTACTTC
TRBD1	TRBV18	TRBJ2-1	NA	CASGQGTVNEQFF	TGTGCCAGCGGACAGGGAACAGTCAATGAGCAGTTCTTC
NA	TRBV4-1	TRBJ1-1	few	CASSQDRGIYTEAFF	TGCGCCAGCAGCCAAGACCGGGGGATCTACACTGAAGCTTTCTTT
NA	TRBV29-1	TRBJ2-3	NA	CSVGRILGGTDTQYF	TGCAGCGTAGGACGGATACTAGGGGGCACAGATACGCAGTATTTT
NA	TRBV19	TRBJ2-2	few	CASSRRSSGAVELFF	TGTGCCAGTAGTCGACGATCCTCCGGGGCAGTGGAGCTGTTTTTT
TRBD2	TRBV5-1	TRBJ2-3	NA	CASSSLADTDTQYF	TGCGCCAGCAGCTCCCTAGCGGACACAGATACGCAGTATTTT
NA	TRBV5-4	TRBJ2-3	NA	CASSPRRASTDTQYF	TGTGCCAGCAGCCCCCGGAGGGCAAGCACAGATACGCAGTATTTT